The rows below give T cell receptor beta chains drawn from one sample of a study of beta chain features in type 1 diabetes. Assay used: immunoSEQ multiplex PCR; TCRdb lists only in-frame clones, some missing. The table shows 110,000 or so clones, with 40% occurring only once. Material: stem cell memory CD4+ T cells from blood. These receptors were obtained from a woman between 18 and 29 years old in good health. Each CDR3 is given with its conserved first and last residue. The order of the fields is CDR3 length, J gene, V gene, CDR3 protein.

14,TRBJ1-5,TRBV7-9,CASSLGGLDQPQHF
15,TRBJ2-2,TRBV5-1,CASSFSGRETGELFF
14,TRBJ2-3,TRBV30,CAWGSSVNTDTQYF
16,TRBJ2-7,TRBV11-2,CASSFLGQGASGEQYF
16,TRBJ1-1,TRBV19,CASSIGQGASGAEAFF
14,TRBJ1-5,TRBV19,CASNPRVEDQPQHF
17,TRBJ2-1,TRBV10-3,CAINQTPLILSYNEQFF
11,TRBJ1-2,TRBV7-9,CGITGGGGYTF
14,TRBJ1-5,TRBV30,CAWRGQGLGQPQHF
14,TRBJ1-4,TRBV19,CASTLTGKNEKLFF
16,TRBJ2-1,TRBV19,CASSNIAGTARDEQFF
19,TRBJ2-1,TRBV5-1,CASSNPSGRPSFSYNEQFF
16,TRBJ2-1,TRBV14,CASSQVGLGRVNEQFF
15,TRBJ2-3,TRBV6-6,CASSYSETRSISQYF
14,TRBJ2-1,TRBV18,CASSPPGLSNEQFF
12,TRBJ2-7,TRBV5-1,CASSYRVGEQYF
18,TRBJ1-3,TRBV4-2,CASSQSKGRTGAGNTIYF
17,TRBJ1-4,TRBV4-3,CASSQGVGRATNEKLFF
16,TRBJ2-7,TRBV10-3,CAINRGLAESSYEQYF
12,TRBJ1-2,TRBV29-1,CSAILGTNGYTF
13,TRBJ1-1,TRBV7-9,CASSFTGGTEAFF
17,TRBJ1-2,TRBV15,CATSPPGGGLLGYGYTF
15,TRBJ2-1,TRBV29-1,CSVRRVAGVRDEQFF
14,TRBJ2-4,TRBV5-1,CASSGGREVNIQYF
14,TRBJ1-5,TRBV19,CASGGTGGSQPQHF
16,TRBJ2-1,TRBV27,CASSLWAGGSYNEQFF
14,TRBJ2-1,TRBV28,CASNGGVSYNEQFF
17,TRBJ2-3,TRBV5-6,CASSLVSSGVYTDTQYF
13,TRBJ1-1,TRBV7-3,CATSLNGNTEAFF
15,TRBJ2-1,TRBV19,CASSIGLAGVHEQFF
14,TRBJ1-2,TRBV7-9,CASSSRVYGYGYTF
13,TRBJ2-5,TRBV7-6,CASSLVTGETQYF
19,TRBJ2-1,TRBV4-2,CASSQGGGRPLSSYNEQFF
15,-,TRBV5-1,CASSLNPQQGGEQYF
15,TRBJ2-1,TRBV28,CASSPHGGRYNEQFF
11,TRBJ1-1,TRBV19,CASWHRAEAFF
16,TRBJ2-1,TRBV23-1,CASSQQGTSSYNEQFF
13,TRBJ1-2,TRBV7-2,CASSFSGLGGYTF
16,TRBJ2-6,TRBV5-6,CASSPTRSSGANVLTF
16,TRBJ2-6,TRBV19,CASSIGRDAGANVLTF
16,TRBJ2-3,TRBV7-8,CASSLGAGMSTDTQYF
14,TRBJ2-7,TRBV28,CASRGQFSTYEQYF
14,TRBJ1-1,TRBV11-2,CASSLRQGRPEAFF
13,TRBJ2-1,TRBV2,CASLLDGRNEQFF
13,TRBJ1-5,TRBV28,CASSLLGGQPQHF
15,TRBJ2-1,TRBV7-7,CASSLGLAAYNEQFF
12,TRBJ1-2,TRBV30,CACRDSARGYTF
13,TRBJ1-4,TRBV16,CASSQLEGPNLFF
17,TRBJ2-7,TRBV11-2,CASSLFRLAGGSYEQYF
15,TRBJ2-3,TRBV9,CASSVAKREADTQYF
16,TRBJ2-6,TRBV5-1,CASLTGGNSGANVLTF
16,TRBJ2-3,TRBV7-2,CASSLGLAGSTDTQYF
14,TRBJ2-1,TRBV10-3,CAVAGLGPYNEQFF
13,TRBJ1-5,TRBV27,CASSLIGGQPQHF
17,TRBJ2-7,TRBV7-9,CASSLAADSGSTYEQYF
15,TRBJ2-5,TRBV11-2,CASSFQTGGGETQYF
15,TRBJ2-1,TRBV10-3,CAISESGEGYNEQFF
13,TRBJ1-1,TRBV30,CAWSPRLYTEAFF